This T cell receptor (beta chain) was documented in a study of OX40 agonist ivuxolimab in advanced cancers. Overall study: Ivuxolimab, which patients received intravenously every 2 weeks, was dosed at 0.01 to 10 mg/kg. General study results and limits: Also present in some nonresponders was a low level of normalized T-cell clonal expansion.

With regard to this clone: Its antigen is not known.

TCRdb's table, derived via immunoSEQ multiplex PCR, lists solely in-frame clones and lacks some. The sample shows about 40,000 clones, approximately 86% of them seen only once. Per the germline V gene, CDR1 is LNHDA and CDR2 is SQIVND (reference sequence). Trimming removed 7 bases from V and 6 bases from J, with 15 bases in between. CDR3 size: 14 residues. The chain is built from TRBV19 and TRBJ1-4; maybe TRBD1 (5 bases). The TCR sequence derives from an adult with an advanced solid tumor such as melanoma, head and neck, liver or kidney cancer. Sample: CD4+ or CD8+ T cells sorted from blood, taken in a trial of the OX40 agonist ivuxolimab. Written as DNA, the CDR3 is TGTGCCAGTACGGCTCGGGGCACGTATGAAAAACTGTTTTTT. Translated, it gives CASTARGTYEKLFF. Full variable domain (remainder filled in from reference TRBV19 and TRBJ1-4): DGGITQSPKYLFRKEGQNVTLSCEQNLNHDAMYWYRQDPGQGLRLIYYSQIVNDFQKGDIAEGYSVSREKKESFPLTVTSAQKNPTAFYLCASTARGTYEKLFFGSGTQLSVL.